What follows describes a single T cell receptor beta chain. The entry originates in a study of shared clonotypes between healthy human individuals. Germline values: CDR1 ENHRY, CDR2 SYGVKD. Unmatched junction bases numbered 12, after V lost 5 bases and J lost 3 bases. This CDR3 comprises 19 residues. Per the study methods: From ImmunoSEQ came sequences covering only the junction and carrying no quality scores, so filtering differed. Sequencing used immunoSEQ multiplex PCR; TCRdb keeps in-frame clones, though not all of them. V, J and clone size reflect that table, while D and trimming were determined from the DNA. The sample yields nearly 1,000,000 clones, over 75% seen once.

The chain combines TRBV10-3 with TRBJ2-6; 11 bases line up with TRBD2. Sequencing was done on a sample of memory CD4+ T cells sorted from blood. Subset indicated: CD45RA-negative fraction. This receptor was obtained from a man aged 18 to 29 in good health. Written as DNA, the CDR3 is TGTGCCATCAGTAGGACTAGCGGGTTGAAGTCCTTTGGGGCCAACGTCCTGACTTTC. Amino acid sequence: CAISRTSGLKSFGANVLTF.